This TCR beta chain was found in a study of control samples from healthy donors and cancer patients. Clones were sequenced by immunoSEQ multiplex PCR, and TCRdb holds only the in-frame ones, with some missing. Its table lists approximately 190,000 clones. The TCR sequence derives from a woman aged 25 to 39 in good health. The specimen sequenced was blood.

CDR3: CASRTGTGGAYTEAFF. CDR3 nucleotide sequence: TGCGCCAGCAGAACCGGGACAGGGGGCGCGTACACTGAAGCTTTCTTT. The J gene is TRBJ1-1, the V gene TRBV5-1; 12 nucleotides agree with TRBD1. The junction had 8 bases not matched to a gene; V was cut back by 5 bases and J by 3 bases. Germline values: CDR1 SGHRS, CDR2 YFSETQ. The CDR3 loop spans 16 amino acids.